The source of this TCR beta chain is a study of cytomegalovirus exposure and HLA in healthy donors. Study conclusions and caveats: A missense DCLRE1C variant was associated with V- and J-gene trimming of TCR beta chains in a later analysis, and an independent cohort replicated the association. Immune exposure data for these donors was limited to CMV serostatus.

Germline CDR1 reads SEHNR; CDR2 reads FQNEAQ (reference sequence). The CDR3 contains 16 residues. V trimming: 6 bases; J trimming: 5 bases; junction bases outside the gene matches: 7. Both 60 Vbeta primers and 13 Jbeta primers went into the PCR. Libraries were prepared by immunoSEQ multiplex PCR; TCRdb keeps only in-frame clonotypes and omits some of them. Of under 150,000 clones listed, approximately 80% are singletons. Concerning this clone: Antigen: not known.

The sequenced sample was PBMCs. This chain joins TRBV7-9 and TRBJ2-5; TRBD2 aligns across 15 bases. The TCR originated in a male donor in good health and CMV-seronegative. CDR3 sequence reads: CASSSGTSGRRETQYF. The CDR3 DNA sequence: TGTGCCAGCAGTTCCGGGACTAGCGGGAGGCGGGAGACCCAGTACTTC.